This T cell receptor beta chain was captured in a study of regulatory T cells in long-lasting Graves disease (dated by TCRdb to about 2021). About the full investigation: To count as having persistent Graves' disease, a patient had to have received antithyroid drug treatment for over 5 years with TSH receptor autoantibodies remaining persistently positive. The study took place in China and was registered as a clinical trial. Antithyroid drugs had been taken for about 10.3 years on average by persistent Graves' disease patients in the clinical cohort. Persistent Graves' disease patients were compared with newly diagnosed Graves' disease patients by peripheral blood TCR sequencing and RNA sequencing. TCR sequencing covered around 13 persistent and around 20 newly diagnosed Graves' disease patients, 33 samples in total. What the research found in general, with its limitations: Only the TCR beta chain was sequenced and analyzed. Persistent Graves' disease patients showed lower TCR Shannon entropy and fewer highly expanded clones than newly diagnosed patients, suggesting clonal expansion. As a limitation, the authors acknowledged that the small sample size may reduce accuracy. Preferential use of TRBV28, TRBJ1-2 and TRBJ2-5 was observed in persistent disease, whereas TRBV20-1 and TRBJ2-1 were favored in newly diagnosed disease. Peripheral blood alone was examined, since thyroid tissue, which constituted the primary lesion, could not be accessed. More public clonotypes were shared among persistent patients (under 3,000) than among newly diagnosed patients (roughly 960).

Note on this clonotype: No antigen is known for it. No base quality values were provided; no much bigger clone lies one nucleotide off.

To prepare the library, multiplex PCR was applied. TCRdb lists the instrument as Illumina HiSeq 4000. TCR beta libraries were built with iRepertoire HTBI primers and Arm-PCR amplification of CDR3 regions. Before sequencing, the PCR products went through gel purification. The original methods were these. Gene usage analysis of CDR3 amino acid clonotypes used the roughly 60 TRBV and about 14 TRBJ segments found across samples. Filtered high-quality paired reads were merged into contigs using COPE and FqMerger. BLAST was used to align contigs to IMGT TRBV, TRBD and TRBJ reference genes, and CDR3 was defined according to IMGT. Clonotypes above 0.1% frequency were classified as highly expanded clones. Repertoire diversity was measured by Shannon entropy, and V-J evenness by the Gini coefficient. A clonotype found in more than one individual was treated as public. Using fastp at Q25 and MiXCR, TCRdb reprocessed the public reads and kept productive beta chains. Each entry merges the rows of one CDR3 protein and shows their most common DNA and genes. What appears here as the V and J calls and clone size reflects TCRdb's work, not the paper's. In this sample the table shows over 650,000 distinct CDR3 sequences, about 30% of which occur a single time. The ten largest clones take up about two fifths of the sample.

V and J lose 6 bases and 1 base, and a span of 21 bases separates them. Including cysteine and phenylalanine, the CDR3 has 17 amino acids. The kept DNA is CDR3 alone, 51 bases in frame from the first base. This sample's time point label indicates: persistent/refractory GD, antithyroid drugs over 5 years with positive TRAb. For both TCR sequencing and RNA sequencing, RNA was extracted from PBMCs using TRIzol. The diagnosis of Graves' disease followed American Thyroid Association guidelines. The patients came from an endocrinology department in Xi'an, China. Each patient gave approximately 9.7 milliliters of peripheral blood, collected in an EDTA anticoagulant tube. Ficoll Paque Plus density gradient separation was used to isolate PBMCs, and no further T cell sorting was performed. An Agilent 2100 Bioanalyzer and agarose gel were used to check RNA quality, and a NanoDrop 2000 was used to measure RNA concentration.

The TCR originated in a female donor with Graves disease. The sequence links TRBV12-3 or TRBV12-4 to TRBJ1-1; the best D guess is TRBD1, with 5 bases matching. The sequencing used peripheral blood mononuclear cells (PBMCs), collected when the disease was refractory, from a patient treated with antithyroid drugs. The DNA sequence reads TGTGCCAGCAGGTACAGGTTCACCTCTTTGAGGAACACTGAAGCTTTCTTT. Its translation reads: CASRYRFTSLRNTEAFF.